This T cell receptor (beta chain) came from a study of control samples from healthy donors and cancer patients. Some clones are missing from TCRdb's copy, which holds only in-frame ones; the method was immunoSEQ multiplex PCR. The data contain fewer than 200,000 clones, over 85% of them singletons. Germline CDR1 reads SGHTA; CDR2 reads FQGNSA. This CDR3 comprises 15 residues. V lost 5 bases and J 0 bases, leaving 14 bases between the germline ends. The TCR comes from a young man in good health. The sequenced material came from blood. The chain is built from TRBV7-2 and TRBJ2-7; either TRBD1 or TRBD2 may fit D (6 bases each). The CDR3 DNA reads TGTGCCAGCAGCCCCGGGGGCCGGGGCTCCTACGAGCAGTACTTC. This encodes CASSPGGRGSYEQYF.